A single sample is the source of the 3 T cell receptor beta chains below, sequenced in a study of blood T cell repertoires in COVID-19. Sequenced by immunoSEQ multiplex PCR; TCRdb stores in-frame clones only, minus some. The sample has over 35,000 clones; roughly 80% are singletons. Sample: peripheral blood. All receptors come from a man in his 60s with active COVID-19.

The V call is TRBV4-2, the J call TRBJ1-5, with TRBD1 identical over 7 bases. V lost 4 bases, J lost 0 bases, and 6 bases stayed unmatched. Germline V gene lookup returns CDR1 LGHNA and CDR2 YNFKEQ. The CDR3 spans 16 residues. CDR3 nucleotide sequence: TGTGCCAGCAGCCCAGGAAACAGGGGTAGCAATCAGCCCCAGCATTTT. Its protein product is CASSPGNRGSNQPQHF.

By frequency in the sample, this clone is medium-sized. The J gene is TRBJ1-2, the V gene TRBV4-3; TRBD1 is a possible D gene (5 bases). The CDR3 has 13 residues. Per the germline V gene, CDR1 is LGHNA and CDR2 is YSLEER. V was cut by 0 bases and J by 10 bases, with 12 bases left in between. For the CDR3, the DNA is TGCGCCAGCAGCCAAGACCGGGCAGGGCCCTACACCTTC. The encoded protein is CASSQDRAGPYTF.

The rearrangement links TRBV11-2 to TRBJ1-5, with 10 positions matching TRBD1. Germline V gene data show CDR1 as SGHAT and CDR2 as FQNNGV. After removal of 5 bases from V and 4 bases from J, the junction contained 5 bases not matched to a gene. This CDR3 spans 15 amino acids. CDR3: CASSPGQGLNQPQHF. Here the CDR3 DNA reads TGTGCCAGCAGCCCGGGACAGGGGTTGAATCAGCCCCAGCATTTT.